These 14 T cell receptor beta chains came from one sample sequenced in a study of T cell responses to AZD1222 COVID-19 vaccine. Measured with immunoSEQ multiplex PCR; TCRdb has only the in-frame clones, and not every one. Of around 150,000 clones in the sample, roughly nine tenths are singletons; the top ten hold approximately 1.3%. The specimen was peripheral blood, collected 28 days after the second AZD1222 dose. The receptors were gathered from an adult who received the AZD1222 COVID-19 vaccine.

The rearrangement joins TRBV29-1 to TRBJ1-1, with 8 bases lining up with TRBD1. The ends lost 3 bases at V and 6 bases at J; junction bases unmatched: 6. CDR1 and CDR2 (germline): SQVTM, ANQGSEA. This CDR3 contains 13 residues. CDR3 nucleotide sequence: TGCAGCGTTGACCCGACAGGGGTCTCTGAAGCTTTCTTT. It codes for CSVDPTGVSEAFF. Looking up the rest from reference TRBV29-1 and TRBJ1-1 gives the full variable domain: SAVISQKPSRDICQRGTSLTIQCQVDSQVTMMFWYRQQPGQSLTLIATANQGSEATYESGFVIDKFPISRPNLTFSTLTVSNMSPEDSSIYLCSVDPTGVSEAFFGQGTRLTVV.

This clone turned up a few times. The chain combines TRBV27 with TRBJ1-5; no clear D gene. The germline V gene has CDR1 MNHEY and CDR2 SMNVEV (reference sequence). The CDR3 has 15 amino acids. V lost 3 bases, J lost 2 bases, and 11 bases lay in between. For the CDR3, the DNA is TGTGCCAGCAGTTTGACCGCAAATGGCAATCAGCCCCAGCATTTT. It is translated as CASSLTANGNQPQHF.

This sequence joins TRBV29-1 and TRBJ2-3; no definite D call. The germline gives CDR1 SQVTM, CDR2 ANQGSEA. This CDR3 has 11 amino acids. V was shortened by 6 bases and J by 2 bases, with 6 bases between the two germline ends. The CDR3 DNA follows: TGCAGCGTGGATTACACAGATACGCAGTATTTT. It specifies CSVDYTDTQYF.

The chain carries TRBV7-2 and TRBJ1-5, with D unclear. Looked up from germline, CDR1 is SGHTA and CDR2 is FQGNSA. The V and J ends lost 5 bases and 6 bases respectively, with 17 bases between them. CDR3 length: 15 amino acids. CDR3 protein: CASSPSAARAQPQHF. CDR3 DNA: TGTGCCAGCAGCCCCTCCGCCGCGCGGGCTCAGCCCCAGCATTTT.

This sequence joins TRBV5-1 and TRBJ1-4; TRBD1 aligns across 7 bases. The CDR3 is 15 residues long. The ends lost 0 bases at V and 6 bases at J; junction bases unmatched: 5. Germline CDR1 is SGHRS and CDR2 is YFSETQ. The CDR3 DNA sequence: TGCGCCAGCAGCTTGGGGACGGGACAGCATGAAAAACTGTTTTTT. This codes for CASSLGTGQHEKLFF.

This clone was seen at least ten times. DNA for the CDR3: TGTGCCAGCAGCCCAACCGGGACAGGGGACCACGAGCAGTACTTC. It encodes CASSPTGTGDHEQYF. V gene TRBV7-3 combines with J gene TRBJ2-7; 10 bases agree with TRBD1. The CDR3 is 15 residues long. Germline-derived CDR1 and CDR2 are SGHTA and FQGTGA. Trimming cost V 5 bases and J 5 bases; bases outside gene matches: 9. The whole variable domain, filled in from reference TRBV7-3 and TRBJ2-7, reads GAGVSQTPSNKVTEKGKYVELRCDPISGHTALYWYRQSLGQGPEFLIYFQGTGAADDSGLPNDRFFAVRPEGSVSTLKIQRTERGDSAVYLCASSPTGTGDHEQYFGPGTRLTVT.

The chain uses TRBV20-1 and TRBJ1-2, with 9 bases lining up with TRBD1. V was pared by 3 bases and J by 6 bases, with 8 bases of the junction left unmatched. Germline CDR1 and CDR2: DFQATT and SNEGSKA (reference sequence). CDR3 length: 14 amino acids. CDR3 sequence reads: CSASPGTGIDGYTF. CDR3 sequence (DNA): TGCAGTGCTAGTCCCGGGACAGGGATCGATGGCTACACCTTC.

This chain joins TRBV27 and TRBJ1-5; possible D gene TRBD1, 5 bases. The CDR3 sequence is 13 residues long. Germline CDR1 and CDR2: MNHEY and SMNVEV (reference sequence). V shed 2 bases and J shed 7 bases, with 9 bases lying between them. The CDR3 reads CASSLGDRQPQHF. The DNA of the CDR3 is TGTGCCAGCAGTTTAGGCGACAGACAGCCCCAGCATTTT.

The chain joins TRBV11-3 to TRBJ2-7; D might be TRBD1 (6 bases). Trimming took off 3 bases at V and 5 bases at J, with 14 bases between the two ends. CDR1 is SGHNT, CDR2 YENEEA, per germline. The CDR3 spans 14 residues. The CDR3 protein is CASSLGTLYDEQYF. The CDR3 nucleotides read TGTGCCAGCAGCTTGGGGACACTTTATGACGAGCAGTACTTC. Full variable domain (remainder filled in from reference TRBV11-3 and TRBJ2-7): EAGVVQSPRYKIIEKKQPVAFWCNPISGHNTLYWYLQNLGQGPELLIRYENEEAVDDSQLPKDRFSAERLKGVDSTLKIQPAELGDSAVYLCASSLGTLYDEQYFGPGTRLTVT.

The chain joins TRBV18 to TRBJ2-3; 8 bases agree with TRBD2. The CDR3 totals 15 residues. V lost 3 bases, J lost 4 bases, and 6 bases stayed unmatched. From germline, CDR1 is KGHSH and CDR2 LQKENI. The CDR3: CASSPISGAADTQYF. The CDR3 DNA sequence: TGTGCCAGCTCACCGATTAGCGGGGCGGCAGATACGCAGTATTTT.

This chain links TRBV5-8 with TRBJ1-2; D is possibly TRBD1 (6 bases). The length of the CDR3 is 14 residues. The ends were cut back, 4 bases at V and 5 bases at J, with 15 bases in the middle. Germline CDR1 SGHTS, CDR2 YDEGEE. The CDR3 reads CASSGDRPPYGYTF. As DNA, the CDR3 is TGTGCCAGCAGCGGCGACAGGCCGCCTTATGGCTACACCTTC. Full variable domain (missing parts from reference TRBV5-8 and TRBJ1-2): EAGVTQSPTHLIKTRGQQATLRCSPISGHTSVYWYQQALGLGLQFLLWYDEGEERNRGNFPPRFSGRQFPNYSSELNVNALELEDSALYLCASSGDRPPYGYTFGSGTRLTVV.

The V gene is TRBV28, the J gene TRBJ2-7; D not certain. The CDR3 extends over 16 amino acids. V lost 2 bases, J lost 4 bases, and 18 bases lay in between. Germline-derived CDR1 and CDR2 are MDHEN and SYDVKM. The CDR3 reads CASSLTRGTVSYEQYF. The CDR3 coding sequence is TGTGCCAGCAGTTTAACGCGCGGCACGGTATCTTACGAGCAGTACTTC.

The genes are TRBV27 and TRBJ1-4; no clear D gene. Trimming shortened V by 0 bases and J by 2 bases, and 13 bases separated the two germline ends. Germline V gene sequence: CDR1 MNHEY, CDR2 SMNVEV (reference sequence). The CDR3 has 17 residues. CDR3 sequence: CASSLSGTPGTNEKLFF. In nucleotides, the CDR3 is TGTGCCAGCAGTTTATCGGGAACTCCGGGGACTAATGAAAAACTGTTTTTT.

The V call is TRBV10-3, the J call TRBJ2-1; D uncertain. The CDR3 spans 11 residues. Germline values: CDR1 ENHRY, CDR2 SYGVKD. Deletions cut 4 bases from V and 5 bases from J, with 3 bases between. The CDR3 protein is CAISGNNEQFF. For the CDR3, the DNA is TGTGCCATCAGTGGTAACAATGAGCAGTTCTTC.